A selection of T cell receptor beta chains follows, all from one sample in a study of blood T cell repertoires in COVID-19. Generated by immunoSEQ multiplex PCR, the TCRdb table keeps only in-frame clones and is missing some. The table lists about 160,000 clones, approximately 92% of them singletons. Specimen: peripheral blood. These receptors originate from a man aged 25 to 40 with COVID-19, enrolled during active disease. The CDR3 runs from the conserved cysteine through the conserved F or W. A D gene is named only where the DNA matches it firmly. Clone size, where shown, is once, few, many, or a class for clones that have expanded.

d_call | j_call | clone_size | v_call | cdr3_nt | cdr3_aa
TRBD1 | TRBJ1-1 | - | TRBV14 | TGTGCCAGCAGCCATGTTGGCGGACAGGGCCAAAAAGCTTTCTTT | CASSHVGGQGQKAFF
- | TRBJ1-5 | - | TRBV5-8 | TGTGCCAGCAGCTTAGAGGGTAACCGGCAGCCCCAGCATTTT | CASSLEGNRQPQHF
- | TRBJ1-4 | - | TRBV15 | TGTGCCACCAGCAGAGATCTTTCCGGGGGAGGGAATGGTGAAAAACTGTTTTTT | CATSRDLSGGGNGEKLFF
- | TRBJ2-3 | - | TRBV11-3 | TGTGCCAGCAGCGGACGGGCGGGAGATACGCAGTATTTT | CASSGRAGDTQYF
- | TRBJ2-7 | - | TRBV7-2 | TGTGCCAGCAGCTTATTTCCAGGGGGGACCTACGAGCAGTACTTC | CASSLFPGGTYEQYF
TRBD2 | TRBJ2-3 | - | TRBV27 | TGTGCCAGCAGTTGGGCGGGAGGGACAGATACGCAGTATTTT | CASSWAGGTDTQYF
- | TRBJ1-2 | - | TRBV11-2 | TGTGCCAGCAGCTTAGATCGAGGGGAGGCTAACTATGGCTACACCTTC | CASSLDRGEANYGYTF
- | TRBJ1-1 | - | TRBV2 | TGTGCCAGCAAGTTGATGGGAGGAACTGAAGCTTTCTTT | CASKLMGGTEAFF
TRBD1 | TRBJ2-7 | - | TRBV7-9 | TGTGCCAGCAGTATAACAGGGGCCCAATCCTACGAGCAGTACTTC | CASSITGAQSYEQYF
- | TRBJ2-7 | - | TRBV25-1 | TGTGCCAGTGAAATAGCGGACCCCTACGAGCAGTACTTC | CASEIADPYEQYF
- | TRBJ1-1 | - | TRBV6-6 | TGTGCCAGCAGTCGACCACAGGACACTGAAGCTTTCTTT | CASSRPQDTEAFF
TRBD1 | TRBJ2-1 | - | TRBV27 | TGTGCCAGCAGTCTGATCACCGGGACAGGGACCCACAATGAGCAGTTCTTC | CASSLITGTGTHNEQFF
- | TRBJ1-1 | - | TRBV18 | TGTGCCAGCTCAGGGGCAGGGAGGGGCACTGAAGCTTTCTTT | CASSGAGRGTEAFF
TRBD1 | TRBJ1-2 | - | TRBV5-1 | TGCGCCAGCAGCTCCGGGACAGGGGGCAAAGGCTACACCTTC | CASSSGTGGKGYTF
TRBD1 | TRBJ1-2 | - | TRBV19 | TGTGCCAGTAGTGCCGGACAGGGGAGTAACTATGGCTACACCTTC | CASSAGQGSNYGYTF
TRBD2 | TRBJ2-1 | - | TRBV6-2/TRBV6-3 | TGTGCCAGCAGTTACTTGGCTGTAGCGGGGGCCGTCAGCTCCTACAATGAGCAGTTCTTC | CASSYLAVAGAVSSYNEQFF
TRBD1 | TRBJ1-2 | - | TRBV7-2 | TGTGCCAGCAGCGATTACGGACACAGGGGGCCTTATGGCTACACCTTC | CASSDYGHRGPYGYTF
TRBD2 | TRBJ2-7 | - | TRBV2 | TGTGCCAGCAGGGGGACTAGCGGGGGGCACCAGGTCCGCGAGCAGTACTTC | CASRGTSGGHQVREQYF
- | TRBJ1-1 | - | TRBV10-3 | TGTGCCATCAGTGAGCGGGGTCCCTCCACTGAAGCTTTCTTT | CAISERGPSTEAFF
- | TRBJ2-7 | - | TRBV1 | TGCACCAGCAGCCAAGGAGGCCGGGACAGGTGGTACGAGCAGTACTTC | CTSSQGGRDRWYEQYF
- | TRBJ1-2 | - | TRBV6-2/TRBV6-3 | TGTGCCAGCAGTTACTCGAAGCAGGGGCAGAACGGCTACACCTTC | CASSYSKQGQNGYTF
TRBD1 | TRBJ1-5 | once | TRBV19 | TGTGCCAGTAGTATATCGGGACAGGGTATCCAGCCCCAGCATTTT | CASSISGQGIQPQHF
TRBD2 | TRBJ2-3 | - | TRBV5-1 | TGCGCCAGCAGCTTGTGGACTAGCGGGGCTAGCACAGATACGCAGTATTTT | CASSLWTSGASTDTQYF
- | TRBJ2-2 | - | TRBV27 | TGTGCCAGCAGTTTATTTAGGGGTACCGGGGAGCTGTTTTTT | CASSLFRGTGELFF
- | TRBJ2-7 | - | TRBV20-1 | TGCAGTGCTAGTGGCGGTCCCCCCTACGAGCAGTACTTC | CSASGGPPYEQYF
- | TRBJ2-3 | - | TRBV2 | TGTGCCAGCACCACATTAGCGAGAGGGACAGATACGCAGTATTTT | CASTTLARGTDTQYF
TRBD1 | TRBJ1-2 | - | TRBV19 | TGTGCCAGTAGTATGACAGGGGGTGAGCGCTATGGCTACACCTTC | CASSMTGGERYGYTF
- | TRBJ1-1 | - | TRBV6-2/TRBV6-3 | TGTGCCAGCAGTCTCTTGGGACAAATCACTGAAGCTTTCTTT | CASSLLGQITEAFF
TRBD1 | TRBJ1-6 | - | TRBV2 | TGTGCCAGCAGTGGACAGGGCGGAACCTATAATTCACCCCTCCACTTT | CASSGQGGTYNSPLHF
- | TRBJ2-1 | once | TRBV7-7 | TGTGCCAGCAGCTCCGCCGTTGTGAGTGAGCAGTTCTTC | CASSSAVVSEQFF
- | TRBJ1-2 | - | TRBV27 | TGTGCCAGCAGTTTAAAAGTCCCTTTGGCAGGGCCATATGGCTACACCTTC | CASSLKVPLAGPYGYTF
- | TRBJ2-6 | - | TRBV7-9 | TGTGCCAGCAGCTTAGCCAGGAAGGGGGCCAACGTCCTGACTTTC | CASSLARKGANVLTF
- | TRBJ2-2 | - | TRBV7-3 | TGTGCCAGCAGCTTAAATCGGCTAGACGTGGGCGGGGAGCTGTTTTTT | CASSLNRLDVGGELFF
TRBD1 | TRBJ2-3 | - | TRBV24-1 | TGTGCCACCAGTGAAGCACCGGGACAGGGGGCAGGAGATACGCAGTATTTT | CATSEAPGQGAGDTQYF
- | TRBJ1-3 | - | TRBV27 | TGTGCCAGCAGTTTATCAGGCGGTTACTCTGGAAACACCATATATTTT | CASSLSGGYSGNTIYF
TRBD1 | TRBJ2-7 | - | TRBV15 | TGTGCCACCAGCAGGACAGGGAGAATTTACTACGAGCAGTACTTC | CATSRTGRIYYEQYF
TRBD1 | TRBJ1-2 | - | TRBV19 | TGTGCCAGTAGTATCCGACAGGGGGACATCTATGGCTACACCTTC | CASSIRQGDIYGYTF
TRBD1 | TRBJ2-2 | - | TRBV5-1 | TGCGCCAGCAGCTCAAAGACAGGGGGCCCCGGGGAGCTGTTTTTT | CASSSKTGGPGELFF